This T cell receptor (beta chain) was recovered during a study of CD8+CD57+ T cells in acquired aplastic anemia. Points from the study as a whole: The same twenty-nine CD8+ CDR3 sequences occurred in patients and in controls. Patients and healthy controls showed no significant CD8+ Simpson's diversity difference.

The template used for profiling TCR beta VDJ and CDR3 was genomic DNA. TCRdb ran MiXCR on the reads and lists one entry per CDR3 protein. The sample lists roughly 500,000 distinct CDR3 sequences, about a third seen once, with less than 1% in the top ten. Sequenced patients had shown CD8+CD57+ cell expansion by flow cytometry. Patients, without exception, had severe acquired aplastic anemia. Each patient gave a blood sample that was collected before any therapy had been received. This clonotype showed up many times. Its antigen is not known. Sequencing input: sorted CD4+, CD8+, or CD8+CD57+ T cells (not recorded which) from PBMCs. This TCR was sampled from a human donor with aplastic anemia.

CDR3 region: CATSRDLAAGANEQFF. The CDR3 DNA follows: TGTGCCACCAGCAGAGATCTCGCGGCAGGGGCCAATGAGCAGTTCTTC. The rearrangement uses TRBV15 and TRBJ2-1, with D possibly being TRBD1 (6 bases). V was cut by 0 bases and J by 6 bases, with 15 bases left in between. Germline V gene data show CDR1 as LNHNV and CDR2 as YYDKDF (reference sequence). The CDR3 loop spans 16 amino acids. Using reference TRBV15 and TRBJ2-1 for the parts outside the CDR3, the full variable domain is DAMVIQNPRYQVTQFGKPVTLSCSQTLNHNVMYWYQQKSSQAPKLLFHYYDKDFNNEADTPDNFQSRRPNTSFCFLDIRSPGLGDTAMYLCATSRDLAAGANEQFFGPGTRLTVL.